The present T cell receptor (beta chain) was sequenced within a study of cytomegalovirus exposure and HLA in healthy donors. Use of 60 Vbeta and 13 Jbeta primers characterized the PCR. TCRdb's table, derived via immunoSEQ multiplex PCR, lists solely in-frame clones and lacks some. The clone table shows 55,000 to 75,000 clones, with the ten largest holding under 2%. V was cut by 5 bases and J by 7 bases, with 6 bases left in between. Germline V gene sequence: CDR1 LNHDA, CDR2 SQIVND (reference sequence). The CDR3 extends over 11 amino acids. Sequencing was done on a sample of PBMCs. The rearrangement links TRBV19 to TRBJ2-1; D is possibly TRBD2 (5 bases). The sequence came from a young woman in good health and CMV-seronegative. The CDR3 here is CASSEGNEQFF. The CDR3 DNA follows: TGTGCCAGTAGTGAGGGTAATGAGCAGTTCTTC.